This T cell receptor beta chain was found in a study of T cell responses to AZD1222 COVID-19 vaccine. Background on the study: Pooling was applied to second doses at about 4 or about 12 weeks.

Produced via immunoSEQ multiplex PCR; TCRdb's table is partial and in-frame only. The table shows about 120,000 clones, with just over 90% occurring only once. Material: peripheral blood, obtained on day 0 of AZD1222 vaccination. The source of this sequence is an adult in good health.

The CDR3 protein is CASSPEFEGWALTGELFF. The CDR3 DNA follows: TGTGCCAGCTCACCTGAATTTGAAGGGTGGGCACTCACCGGGGAGCTGTTTTTT. The chain joins TRBV18 to TRBJ2-2; D is unresolved. CDR1 is KGHSH, CDR2 LQKENI, per germline. The CDR3 covers 18 residues. V shed 3 bases and J shed 4 bases, with 21 bases lying between them.